The sequence of this T cell receptor beta chain was determined in a study of cytomegalovirus exposure and HLA in healthy donors (dated by TCRdb to about 2017). Turning to the overall study: According to an earlier analysis of 587 of the donors, about 170 million T cells yielded 90 million to 140 million unique TCR beta sequences and less than 300 Gb of sequence data. Donor age, sex, ethnicity and CMV serostatus were compiled alongside the repertoire data. The study aimed to test whether cataloging public T cell receptors could reveal signatures of past pathogen exposure. The T cell repertoires of several hundred subjects were profiled by immunosequencing and related to cytomegalovirus serostatus. High-throughput TCR immunosequencing, statistical association of individual TCRs with disease status, and machine learning were combined to predict cytomegalovirus infection status. Both class I and class II loci were covered by HLA typing, at four-digit resolution. The genetic ancestry cluster associated with self-reported Caucasian donors included 65% to 90% of the roughly 360 genotyped donors. A later genetic analysis took genome-wide SNP genotypes for about three fifths of the 666 donors and used that subset as a discovery cohort. Across some 400 genotyped donors of the cohort, an average of roughly 230,000 unique TCR beta nucleotide sequences per donor were sequenced, and roughly 20% of those sequences were non-productive. In a later analysis, previously published TCR beta repertoires from fewer than 750 donors were re-analyzed and high-resolution HLA genotyping was added so that TCR occurrence patterns could be studied. An early release covering about 600 HLA-typed donors comprised approximately 300 gigabases of sequencing data and some 79 million unique TCR sequences. Roughly 5 DR-DQ haplotypes were handled as single units for association and clustering, since linkage in the cohort was strong. Typing coverage differed by locus: A, B, C, DRB1 and DQB1 were typed in about 620-640 donors, DQA1 in approximately 520, DPA1 in around 600, and DPB1 in around 490. In addition to the first cohort of 666 subjects, a separate validation cohort of approximately 130 different subjects was used. An earlier analysis of 500 to 650 of the donors applied high-throughput TCR beta sequencing to assess whether each TCR beta V gene segment acted as functional or pseudogenic. All discovery cohort repertoires had been generated using a single sequencing platform. In the later analysis, no new phenotypic data were used to find candidate immune exposures; instead, reliance was placed on TCR beta sequences and their occurrence across donors.

The CDR1 and CDR2 encoded by the germline V gene (reference sequence) are LNHDA and SQIVND. Taken from cysteine to phenylalanine, the CDR3 has 15 residues. The kept DNA is CDR3 alone, 45 bases in frame from the first base. The trim is 5 bases for V and 7 bases for J, with a gap of 17 bases between the germline ends. Worth noting for this clone: This receptor's antigen is unknown. Base qualities were left out, and no much larger clone turns up one base away.

In total, 630 or so healthy bone marrow donors made up the cohort. At the time of sampling, all cohort members were nominally healthy, though unrecorded immune exposures were likely present. The donor was CMV seronegative and was included in the group of a few hundred seronegative cohort members. Each donor provided a peripheral blood sample, and peripheral blood mononuclear cells were used for TCR beta sequencing. Genomic DNA was extracted from the blood cell samples with the Qiagen DNeasy Blood Extraction Kit. Here is what the overall study found, with its caveats: The study listed 150 to 200 TCR beta chains as associated with cytomegalovirus. Most TCR sequences were observed very rarely across donors, whereas some public TCRs were present in many individuals. Approximately 16 rarely observed V segments, including chromosome 9 orphons, were excluded from the earlier analysis of about 500 of the donors because counts were too low. Linkage disequilibrium might explain the correlated functional status among segregating V segments, but an unknown experimental factor could not be excluded. Because HLA typing was unavailable for some donors at each locus, only the typed subset was used in association tests. Sequencing depth was assumed to be roughly uniform across donors in the presence/absence analyses, though that assumption may not hold. In both the original and validation cohorts, the classifier was reported to diagnose cytomegalovirus status with high specificity and sensitivity. The cohort was sequenced for TCR beta chains only, and without alpha or paired-chain data the features that could be detected were limited. A further reported finding was that TCR beta sequences accurately predicted the HLA-A and HLA-B alleles for most subjects in the first cohort. Some IMGT-functional V segments, including TRBV6-2 and TRBV6-3, could not be told apart with the 87-base-pair reads, so those segments were excluded. Several of the top co-occurrence clusters appeared to be linked to parvovirus B19, influenza, CMV and Epstein-Barr virus, according to a later analysis. Compared with the roughly 670-donor mean, donors in an Asian-associated ancestry cluster had fewer N-insertions in productive TCRs, according to a later genetic analysis. CMV serostatus was the only immune exposure information available for the cohort. An earlier analysis of roughly 570 of the donors showed that most TCR beta V segments appeared in productive rearrangements either about 90% or about 30% of the time, which broadly matched IMGT annotations. A later analysis found that most CMV-associated TCR beta chains appeared HLA-restricted, with HLA associations seemingly driven largely by CMV exposure. In a later analysis, TCR association rates were found to vary across HLA loci, with the most associated TCRs seen for DRB1 alleles and the fewest for HLA-C alleles. The authors suggested that the approach could potentially be extended to other disease states and immunological phenotypes. At a false discovery rate of 0.05, a later analysis linked 16,951 TCR beta sequences to specific HLA alleles. A cluster of highly shared sequence variants was judged likely to represent a technical artifact of the sequencing pipeline. In a later genetic analysis, a missense DCLRE1C variant was associated with V-gene and J-gene trimming of TCR beta chains, and the association was replicated in an independent cohort. When HLA alleles, especially DR and DQ, strongly co-occurred, TCR associations were difficult to assign to individual alleles. In a later analysis, HLA-associated TCR beta chains showed more clonal expansion and lower generation probabilities than non-associated chains that were equally common. In vitro tests confirmed that a few of the cytomegalovirus-associated TCR beta chains recognize cytomegalovirus antigens.

Receptor amplification or capture employed the immunoSEQ multiplex PCR assay. For the multiplex PCR, a mixture combining 60 forward primers for TCR Vbeta segments and 13 reverse primers for TCR Jbeta segments was used. The CDR3 region of rearranged TCR beta genes was amplified from genomic DNA by a multiplex PCR assay. The amplified TCR beta libraries were sequenced on the Illumina HiSeq System as 87-base-pair reads. As for the original processing: A later analysis counted around 72 million unique TCR beta chains across the 650 to 800 repertoires, and about 10 million of these chains were shared by at least two donors. A nearest-neighbor algorithm error-corrected the raw reads and collapsed the reads into unique sequences, merging closely related sequences to remove PCR and sequencing errors. To assign V, D and J gene segments, CDR3 sequences were aligned to IMGT reference sequences. For a sequence to be retained, at least a six-nucleotide match to both a V gene segment and a J gene segment was required. Rearrangements were called productive when the CDR3 lacked stop codons and stayed in frame with V and J; all others were non-productive. Following IMGT convention, CDR3 was defined as the stretch from the second conserved V-encoded cysteine to the conserved J-encoded phenylalanine. The earlier analysis of 500 to 650 of the donors excluded any sequence lacking an unambiguous match to a single V gene segment. In an earlier analysis of approximately 550 of the donors, V segments were called functional above 56.7% productive rearrangements and were called segregating when the between-donor standard deviation exceeded 5%. To diagnose cytomegalovirus status from the catalog of TCR beta chain sequences, a statistical classification framework was built. In a later analysis, TCR nucleotide sequences were compared against IMGT/GENE-DB human TR gene sequences so that V and J genes could be assigned. In a later analysis, CDR3 sequences and most-parsimonious VDJ recombination scenarios were assigned using the TCRdist pipeline. A later analysis defined each TCR beta chain by its CDR3 amino acid sequence plus V-gene family, and excluded reads lacking a unique V-gene family. As a way to deal with suspected cross-contamination and a sequencing artifact, a later analysis dropped approximately 590 nucleotide sequences that were highly shared and had low generation probability. A later analysis calculated a clonal expansion index for each public chain from normalized within-repertoire ranks of inferred template counts. In a later analysis, generation probabilities were computed using a VDJ recombination model fitted to out-of-frame rearrangements, and the results were checked against IGoR. In a later analysis, hypergeometric tests were used to score TCR-TCR, TCR-HLA and TCR-CMV co-occurrence, with a repertoire-size bias correction applied to TCR pairs. False discovery rates were estimated in a later analysis by permuting HLA or CMV assignments 20 times. A later analysis grouped co-occurring TCRs with DBSCAN, adding TCRdist sequence similarity when clustering within HLA-allele-positive subsets. For co-occurrence clustering, repertoires with fewer than 30,000 or more than 120,000 public chains were excluded, along with several repertoires with anomalous nucleotide sharing. Imported from immuneACCESS, the table was reduced by TCRdb to in-frame sequences with V and J called. These copies leave out some clones; in studies compared against another copy, an unresolved V gene accounts for under half, and the cause of the remainder is not known. V, J and clone size derive from that table, while D and trimming were established from the DNA sequence. The sample has 150,000 or so clones on record, around 10% of them singletons. Less than 2% of the sample is taken by the ten largest.

Sequencing was carried out using PBMCs. The rearrangement combines TRBV19 with TRBJ1-4, and perhaps TRBD1 as D gene, on 6 matching bases. The TCR comes from a man in his forties or fifties in good health and CMV-seronegative. Here the CDR3 is given as CASSPYGRGAEKLFF. The bases are TGTGCCAGTAGTCCCTATGGGAGGGGGGCTGAAAAACTGTTTTTT.